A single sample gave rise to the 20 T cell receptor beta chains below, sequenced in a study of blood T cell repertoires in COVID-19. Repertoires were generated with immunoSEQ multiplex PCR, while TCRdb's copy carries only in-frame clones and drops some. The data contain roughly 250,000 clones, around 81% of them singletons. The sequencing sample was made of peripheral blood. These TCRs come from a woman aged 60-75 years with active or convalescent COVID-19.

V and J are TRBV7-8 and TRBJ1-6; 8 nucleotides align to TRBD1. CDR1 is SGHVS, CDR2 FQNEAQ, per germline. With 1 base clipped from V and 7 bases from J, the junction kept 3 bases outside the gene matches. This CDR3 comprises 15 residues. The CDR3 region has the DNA TGTGCCAGCAGCTTAGTAACAGGGGGGAATTCACCCCTCCACTTT. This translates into CASSLVTGGNSPLHF.

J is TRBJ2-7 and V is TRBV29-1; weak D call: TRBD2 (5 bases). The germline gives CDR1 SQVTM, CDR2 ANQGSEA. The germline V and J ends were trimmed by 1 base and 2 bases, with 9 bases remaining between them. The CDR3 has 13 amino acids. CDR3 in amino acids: CSVEGPGTYEQYF. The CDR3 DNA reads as TGCAGCGTTGAAGGCCCCGGGACCTACGAGCAGTACTTC.

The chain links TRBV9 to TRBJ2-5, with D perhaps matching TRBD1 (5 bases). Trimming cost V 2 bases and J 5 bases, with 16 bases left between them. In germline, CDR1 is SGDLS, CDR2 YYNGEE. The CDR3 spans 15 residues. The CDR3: CASSVDQGGWETQYF. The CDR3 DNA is TGTGCCAGCAGCGTTGACCAGGGTGGATGGGAGACCCAGTACTTC.

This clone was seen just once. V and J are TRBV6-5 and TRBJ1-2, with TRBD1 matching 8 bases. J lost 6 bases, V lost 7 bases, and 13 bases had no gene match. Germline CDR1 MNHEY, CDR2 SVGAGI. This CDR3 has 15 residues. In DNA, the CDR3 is TGTGCCAGCAAGATTCCGGACAGGGTGGGAGATGGCTACACCTTC. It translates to CASKIPDRVGDGYTF.

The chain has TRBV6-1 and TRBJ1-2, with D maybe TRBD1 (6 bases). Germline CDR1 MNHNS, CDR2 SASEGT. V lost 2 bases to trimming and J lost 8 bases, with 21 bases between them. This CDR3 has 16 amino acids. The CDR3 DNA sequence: TGTGCCAGCAGTGAAAGGGGGACGGCCTGGGTACCGGGCTACACCTTC. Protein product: CASSERGTAWVPGYTF.

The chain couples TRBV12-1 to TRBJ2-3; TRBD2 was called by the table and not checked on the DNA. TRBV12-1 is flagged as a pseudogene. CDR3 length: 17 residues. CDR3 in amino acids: CASSFSPGTYPTDTQYF. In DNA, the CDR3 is TGTGCCAGCAGCTTTTCCCCCGGGACTTATCCCACAGATACGCAGTATTTT.

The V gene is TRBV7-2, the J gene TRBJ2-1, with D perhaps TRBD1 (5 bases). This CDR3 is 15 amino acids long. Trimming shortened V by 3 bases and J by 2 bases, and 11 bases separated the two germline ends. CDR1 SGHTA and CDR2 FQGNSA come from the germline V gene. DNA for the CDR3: TGTGCCAGCAGCTTGTCCCAGGGAACCTACAATGAGCAGTTCTTC. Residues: CASSLSQGTYNEQFF.

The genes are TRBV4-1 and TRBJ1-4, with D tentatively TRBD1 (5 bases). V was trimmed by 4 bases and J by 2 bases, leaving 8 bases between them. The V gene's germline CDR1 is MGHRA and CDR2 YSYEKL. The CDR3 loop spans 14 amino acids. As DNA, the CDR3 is TGCGCCAGCAGCCGGGACTTCACTAATGAAAAACTGTTTTTT. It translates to CASSRDFTNEKLFF.

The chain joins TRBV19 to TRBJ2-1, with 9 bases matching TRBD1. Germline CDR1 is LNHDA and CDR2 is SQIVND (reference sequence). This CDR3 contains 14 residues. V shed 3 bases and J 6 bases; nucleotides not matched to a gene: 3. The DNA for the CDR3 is TGTGCCAGTAGTATTGGGACAGGGTTCAATGAGCAGTTCTTC. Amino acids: CASSIGTGFNEQFF.

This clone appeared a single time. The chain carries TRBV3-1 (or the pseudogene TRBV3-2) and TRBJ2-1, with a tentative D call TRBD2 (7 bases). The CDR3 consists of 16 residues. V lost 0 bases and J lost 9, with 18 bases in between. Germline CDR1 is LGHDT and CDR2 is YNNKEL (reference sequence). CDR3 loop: CASSQDPGGTSREQFF. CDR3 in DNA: TGTGCCAGCAGCCAAGATCCGGGGGGCACTAGTCGTGAGCAGTTCTTC.

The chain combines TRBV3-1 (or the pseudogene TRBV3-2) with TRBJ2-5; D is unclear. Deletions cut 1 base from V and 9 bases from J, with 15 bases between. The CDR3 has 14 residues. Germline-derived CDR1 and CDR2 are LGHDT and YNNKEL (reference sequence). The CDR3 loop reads CASSQATPTVSQYF. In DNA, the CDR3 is TGTGCCAGCAGCCAAGCCACCCCAACAGTCTCCCAGTACTTC.

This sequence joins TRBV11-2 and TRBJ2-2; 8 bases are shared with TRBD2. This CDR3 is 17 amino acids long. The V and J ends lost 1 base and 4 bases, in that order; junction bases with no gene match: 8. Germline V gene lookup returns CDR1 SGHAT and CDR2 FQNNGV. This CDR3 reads CASSLARGGEITGELFF. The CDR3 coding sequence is TGTGCCAGCAGCTTAGCCCGGGGGGGGGAGATCACCGGGGAGCTGTTTTTT.

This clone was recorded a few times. For the CDR3, the DNA is TGTGCCAGCAGCCTGGGTCGGACGGCGGGCGGGGAGCTGTTTTTT. Its translation: CASSLGRTAGGELFF. The chain recombines TRBV9 with TRBJ2-2; weak D call: TRBD2 (5 bases). Germline CDR1 reads SGDLS; CDR2 reads YYNGEE. The CDR3 has 15 residues. Trimming removed 4 bases at V and 7 bases at J, with 17 bases between.

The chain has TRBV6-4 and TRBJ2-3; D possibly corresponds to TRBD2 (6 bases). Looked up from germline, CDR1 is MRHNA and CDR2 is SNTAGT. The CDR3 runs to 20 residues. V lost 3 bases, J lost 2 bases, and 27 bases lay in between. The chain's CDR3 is CASSEERCGVKRKYTDTQYF. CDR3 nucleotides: TGTGCCAGCAGTGAGGAGCGGTGCGGGGTTAAAAGAAAATACACAGATACGCAGTATTTT.

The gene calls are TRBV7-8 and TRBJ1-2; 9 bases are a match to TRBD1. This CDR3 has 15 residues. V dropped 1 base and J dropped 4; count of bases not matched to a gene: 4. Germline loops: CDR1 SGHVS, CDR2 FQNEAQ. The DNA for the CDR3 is TGTGCCAGCAGCTTAGGACAGGGGGAGGCCTATGGCTACACCTTC. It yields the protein CASSLGQGEAYGYTF. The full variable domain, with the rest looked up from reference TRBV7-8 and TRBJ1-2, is GAGVSQSPRYKVAKRGQDVALRCDPISGHVSLFWYQQALGQGPEFLTYFQNEAQLDKSGLPSDRFFAERPEGSVSTLKIQRTQQEDSAVYLCASSLGQGEAYGYTFGSGTRLTVV.

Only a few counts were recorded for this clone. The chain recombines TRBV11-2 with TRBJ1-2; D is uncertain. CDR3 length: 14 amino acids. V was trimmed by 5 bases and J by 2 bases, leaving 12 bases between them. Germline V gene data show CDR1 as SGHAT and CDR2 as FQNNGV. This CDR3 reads CASSPFGGNYGYTF. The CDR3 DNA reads TGTGCCAGCAGCCCCTTTGGAGGCAACTATGGCTACACCTTC.

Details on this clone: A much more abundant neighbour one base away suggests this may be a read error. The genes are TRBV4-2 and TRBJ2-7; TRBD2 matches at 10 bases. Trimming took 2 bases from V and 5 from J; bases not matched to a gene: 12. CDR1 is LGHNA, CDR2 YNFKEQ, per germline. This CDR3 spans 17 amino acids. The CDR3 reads CASSQNVTSGTKNEQYF. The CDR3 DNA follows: TGTGCCAGCAGCCAAAATGTCACTAGCGGGACGAAAAACGAGCAGTACTTC.

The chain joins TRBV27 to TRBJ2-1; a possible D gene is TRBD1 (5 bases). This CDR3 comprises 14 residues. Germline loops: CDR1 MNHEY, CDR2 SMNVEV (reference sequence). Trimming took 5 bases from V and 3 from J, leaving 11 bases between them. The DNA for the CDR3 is TGTGCCAGCAGTCCCGGACACATCTACAATGAGCAGTTCTTC. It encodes CASSPGHIYNEQFF.

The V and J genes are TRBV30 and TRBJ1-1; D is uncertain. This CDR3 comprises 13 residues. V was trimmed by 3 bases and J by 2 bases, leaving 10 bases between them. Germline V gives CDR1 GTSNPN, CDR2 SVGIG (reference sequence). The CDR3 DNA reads TGTGCCTGGAGGAGTTGGAGAAACACTGAAGCTTTCTTT. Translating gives CAWRSWRNTEAFF.

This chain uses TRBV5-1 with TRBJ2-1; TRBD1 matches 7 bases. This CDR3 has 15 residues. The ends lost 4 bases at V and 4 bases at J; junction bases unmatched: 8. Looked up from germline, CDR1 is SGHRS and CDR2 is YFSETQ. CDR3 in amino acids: CASSNEQGSYNEQFF. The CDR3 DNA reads TGCGCCAGCAGCAACGAACAGGGGTCTTACAATGAGCAGTTCTTC.